A single sample is the source of the 20 T cell receptor beta chains below, sequenced in a study of T cells in Graves' hyperthyroidism and ophthalmopathy. TCR beta CDR3 regions were amplified from RNA. Carried out on the TCR CDR3, a first-round RT-PCR used the HTBI primer set. Each CDR3 protein is one row after TCRdb ran MiXCR on the multiplex PCR reads. The sample shows about 610,000 distinct CDR3 sequences, roughly 50% of them seen only once. Input material: peripheral blood or thyroid tissue (not recorded which). The receptors were gathered from a woman aged 18-30 years with Graves' hyperthyroidism.

Details on this clonotype: One junction end disagrees with the germline gene, perhaps due to a read error. The V and J genes are TRBV19 and TRBJ2-1; possible D gene TRBD2, 6 bases. In germline, CDR1 is LNHDA, CDR2 SQIVND (reference sequence). This CDR3 has 12 residues. As DNA, the CDR3 is TGTGCCAGTAGCATAGCGGCGAATGAGCAGTTCTTC. The encoded protein is CASSIAANEQFF.

This clonotype was detected a few times. V gene TRBV10-3 combines with J gene TRBJ2-4, with 9 nucleotides matching TRBD1. Germline lookup yields CDR1 ENHRY and CDR2 SYGVKD. There are 16 residues in the CDR3. Unmatched junction bases numbered 9, after V lost 2 bases and J lost 7 bases. The CDR3 loop is CAISEALTGGSNIQYF. Here the CDR3 DNA reads TGTGCCATCAGTGAGGCTTTAACAGGGGGCAGTAACATTCAGTACTTC.

In its sample, this clonotype was seen many times. The chain combines TRBV11-3 with TRBJ2-2; no clear D gene. CDR3 length: 14 residues. V lost 7 bases and J lost 5, with 14 bases in between. Germline values: CDR1 SGHNT, CDR2 YENEEA. DNA for the CDR3: TGTGCCAGCACCATTCGAAGCTGGACCGGGGAGCTGTTTTTT. Protein sequence: CASTIRSWTGELFF.

On this clonotype: One base away lies a much larger clone, so this may be a sequencing read error. CDR3 loop: CASSDDRGTEAFF. CDR3 DNA sequence: TGTGCCAGCAGCGATGACAGGGGGACTGAAGCTTTCTTT. The gene calls are TRBV7-6 and TRBJ1-1; 9 bases align to TRBD1. This CDR3 comprises 13 residues. V lost 5 bases and J lost 5; bases outside the gene matches: 3. Germline assignment: CDR1 SGHVS and CDR2 FNYEAQ.

This clonotype was detected many times. The chain uses TRBV20-1 and TRBJ2-7; D remains ambiguous. The CDR3 is made up of 12 amino acids. CDR1 is DFQATT, CDR2 SNEGSKA, per germline (reference sequence). V dropped 3 bases and J dropped 0 bases, with 6 bases sitting between them. CDR3 loop: CSARGISYEQYF. CDR3 DNA sequence: TGCAGTGCTAGGGGGATCTCCTACGAGCAGTACTTC.

This clonotype has only one observation. V usage is TRBV6-6 and J usage is TRBJ1-1, with D unresolved. The CDR3 is 14 amino acids. V lost 6 bases to trimming and J lost 1 base, with 12 bases between them. Germline CDR1 is MNHNY and CDR2 is SVGAGI (reference sequence). The CDR3: CASSLTGRNTEAFF. The CDR3 nucleotides are TGTGCCAGCAGCCTCACCGGGAGGAACACTGAAGCTTTCTTT.

This clonotype was seen only once. CDR3 region: CASGPGSSGNEQFF. In DNA, the CDR3 is TGTGCCAGCGGCCCGGGGTCATCGGGGAATGAGCAGTTCTTC. The chain is built from TRBV9 and TRBJ2-7, with D perhaps matching TRBD2 (5 bases). TRBJ2-1 matches the DNA end more closely, so the J call is doubtful. The germline V gene has CDR1 SGDLS and CDR2 YYNGEE. The CDR3 contains 14 residues.

The chain uses TRBV5-4 and TRBJ2-7, with a weak D call TRBD1 (5 bases). V was cut by 0 bases and J by 2 bases, with 15 bases left in between. The CDR3 sequence is 16 residues long. Germline loops: CDR1 SGHNT, CDR2 YYREEE (reference sequence). The CDR3 here is CASSLEGRETPYEQYF. The CDR3 DNA follows: TGTGCCAGCAGCTTGGAAGGCAGGGAAACCCCCTACGAGCAGTACTTC.

Points on this clonotype: At one end, the junction sequence differs from germline, possibly due to a read error. This sequence joins TRBV2 and TRBJ1-5; 8 bases align to TRBD1. The CDR3 contains 13 residues. CDR1 is SNHLY and CDR2 is FYNNEI in the germline V gene. The CDR3 sequence: CASKDREVQPQHF. CDR3 coding DNA: TGTGCCAGCAAGGACAGGGAGGTTCAGCCCCAGCATTTC. Looking up the rest from reference TRBV2 and TRBJ1-5 gives the full variable domain: EPEVTQTPSHQVTQMGQEVILRCVPISNHLYFYWYRQILGQKVEFLVSFYNNEISEKSEIFDDQFSVERPDGSNFTLKIRSTKLEDSAMYFCASKDREVQPQHFGDGTRLSIL.

This clonotype was observed a single time. This chain uses TRBV20-1 with TRBJ2-1; no clear D gene. This CDR3 region has 17 residues. V was clipped by 0 bases and J by 2 bases, with 17 bases between them. The germline CDR1 and CDR2 sequences are DFQATT and SNEGSKA (reference sequence). The CDR3 bases are TGCAGTGCTAGAGATCGCCTCAGGCTTAGAACCTACAATGAGCAGTTCTTC. Amino acid sequence: CSARDRLRLRTYNEQFF.

To note about this clonotype: One base away lies a much larger clone, so this may be a sequencing read error. The chain has TRBV27 and TRBJ2-6; the D is unclear. Germline V gene data show CDR1 as MNHEY and CDR2 as SMNVEV (reference sequence). The V gene lost 3 bases and the J gene lost 12 bases, with 12 bases spanning the gap. This CDR3 region has 13 residues. The CDR3 loop reads CASSLIVGGVLTF. The DNA for the CDR3 is TGTGCCAGCAGTTTGATAGTCGGTGGCGTCCTGACTTTC.

J is TRBJ1-5 and V is TRBV29-1; 7 bases align to TRBD1. The germline V gene has CDR1 SQVTM and CDR2 ANQGSEA. The ends lost 5 bases at V and 2 bases at J; junction bases unmatched: 9. This CDR3 spans 15 amino acids. The CDR3 sequence is CSVRAGGNGNQPQHF. CDR3 DNA: TGCAGCGTTAGGGCAGGGGGTAATGGCAATCAGCCCCAGCATTTT.

The gene calls are TRBV6-5 and TRBJ2-1; the match to TRBD2 covers 10 bases. Germline CDR1 is MNHEY and CDR2 is SVGAGI. Losses at the gene ends were 4 bases for V and 6 bases for J; bases not matched to a gene: 6. This CDR3 is 15 amino acids long. CDR3 nucleotides: TGTGCCAGCAGTTCCCCTAGCGGGAGAGGCAATGAGCAGTTCTTC. This encodes CASSSPSGRGNEQFF.

This clonotype was picked up one time. V gene TRBV12-3 or TRBV12-4 combines with J gene TRBJ1-2, with 8 positions matching TRBD1. There are 17 residues in the CDR3. V shed 10 bases and J 0 bases; nucleotides not matched to a gene: 16. The CDR3 spells CATKAERGQASNYGYTF. The CDR3 DNA reads TGTGCCACCAAGGCGGAGCGGGGACAGGCTTCTAACTATGGCTACACCTTC.

This clonotype was seen at least ten times. The chain has TRBV5-1 and TRBJ2-2; either TRBD1 or TRBD2 may fit D (5 bases each). The ends were cut back, 0 bases at V and 0 bases at J, with 18 bases in the middle. The germline V gene has CDR1 SGHRS and CDR2 YFSETQ. The length of the CDR3 is 19 residues. CDR3 amino acids: CASSLVVSTGTSNTGELFF. The CDR3 bases are TGCGCCAGCAGCTTGGTAGTTTCGACCGGGACCTCGAACACCGGGGAGCTGTTTTTT.

This clonotype showed up many times. The genes are TRBV12-3 or TRBV12-4 and TRBJ2-2, with unresolved D. This CDR3 contains 12 residues. The CDR3 loop reads CAIVGIIGELFF. The CDR3 nucleotides are TGTGCGATTGTCGGTATTATCGGGGAGCTGTTTTTT.

This clonotype turned up a few times. The J gene is TRBJ2-2, the V gene TRBV6-4; maybe TRBD2 (5 bases). This CDR3 is built from 18 residues. Looked up from germline, CDR1 is MRHNA and CDR2 is SNTAGT. The V end was cut by 6 bases, the J end by 1 base, with 21 bases between. The chain's CDR3 is CASSYTTVSGRNTGELFF. In nucleotides, the CDR3 is TGTGCCAGCAGCTACACTACTGTTAGTGGGAGGAACACCGGGGAGCTGTTTTTT.

The chain links TRBV15 to TRBJ2-7; D is uncertain. Looked up from germline, CDR1 is LNHNV and CDR2 is YYDKDF (reference sequence). The germline V and J ends were trimmed by 2 bases and 5 bases, with 10 bases remaining between them. The CDR3 has 13 residues. The CDR3 is CATSRKELDEQYF. The CDR3 DNA reads TGTGCCACCAGCAGAAAAGAGCTAGACGAGCAGTACTTC.

The rearrangement uses TRBV7-2 and TRBJ1-6; D is possibly TRBD1 (6 bases). The CDR3 is 17 amino acids. The germline V and J ends were trimmed by 6 bases and 0 bases, with 15 bases remaining between them. The germline CDR1 and CDR2 sequences are SGHTA and FQGNSA. CDR3 protein: CASSSRTASSYNSPLHF. CDR3 nucleotides: TGTGCCAGCAGTTCCCGGACAGCGAGCTCCTATAATTCACCCCTCCACTTT.

This chain links TRBV27 with TRBJ1-6; D not certain. This CDR3 spans 13 amino acids. V dropped 5 bases and J dropped 10 bases, with 12 bases sitting between them. Germline V gene lookup returns CDR1 MNHEY and CDR2 SMNVEV (reference sequence). The CDR3 coding sequence is TGTGCCAGCAGTCTTGGACCCCAGTCACCCCTCCACTTT. It yields the protein CASSLGPQSPLHF.